This TCR beta chain was recovered during a study of spatial heterogeneity in lung cancer. TCRdb redid the calling of the 5' RACE reads with MiXCR, one entry per CDR3 protein. The sample shows about 94,000 distinct CDR3 sequences, roughly 19% of them seen only once. Time point indicated: blood at routine non-recurrence follow-up after resection. This clonotype has at least ten counts. The junction had 8 bases not matched to a gene; V was cut back by 2 bases and J by 7 bases. The germline V gene has CDR1 LNHNV and CDR2 YYDKDF (reference sequence). The length of the CDR3 is 15 residues. This rearrangement joins TRBV15 to TRBJ1-5; 7 nucleotides agree with TRBD1. Sequenced here: PBMCs, sampled at follow-up. This TCR was recovered from a male donor with early-stage non-small cell lung cancer. The CDR3 is CATSRLTGYIQPQHF. CDR3 DNA sequence: TGTGCCACCAGCAGACTGACAGGGTATATACAGCCCCAGCATTTT.